This T cell receptor beta chain emerged from a study of early stage breast cancer tumors. For the study at large: Around 10-fold was the mean read coverage per sample. Study-wide results and limits: Tumors had approximately 2.5-fold higher T cell density than normal breast. Tumor and normal breast were distinguished via blood comparison in most of the 16 patients.

The CDR3 is 15 residues long. The germline V and J ends were trimmed by 0 bases and 2 bases, with 12 bases remaining between them. The germline V gene encodes CDR1 SGHRS and CDR2 YFSETQ. This clone was counted a few times. Its matching antigen is unknown. Sampling of the adjacent normal breast tissue occurred about 1.7-4.5 cm from the tumor. The data were produced by immunoSEQ multiplex PCR, yet TCRdb's version contains in-frame clones alone and is incomplete. The sample carries 15,000 or so clones, approximately 84% recorded once. The rearrangement joins TRBV5-1 to TRBJ2-7; a possible D gene is TRBD2 (5 bases). Sequenced: normal breast tissue next to the tumor. The clonotype originates from a person aged 30-39 years with breast cancer. CDR3 nucleotides: TGCGCCAGCAGCTTGGCGGGAATGGAAGCCTACGAGCAGTACTTC. Translation gives CASSLAGMEAYEQYF.